This TCR beta chain was retrieved from a study of early T cells in non-severe SARS-CoV-2 infection. The V gene's germline CDR1 is SQVTM and CDR2 ANQGSEA. The CDR3 covers 12 residues. V was shortened by 8 bases and J by 1 base, with 11 bases between the two germline ends. In TCRdb, the 5' RACE reads were re-called with MiXCR into one record per CDR3 protein. The sample has tens of thousands of distinct CDR3 sequences; 5.8% are singletons. Findings of the study overall: In VDJdb matching, anti-spike CD8 responses were favored while private and CD4 specificities went missing.

The table lists this clonotype with a few counts. Antigen unknown. The genes are TRBV29-1 and TRBJ2-5; no firm D call. The sequenced material came from whole blood. This receptor was obtained from an adult who was a healthcare worker with PCR-confirmed SARS-CoV-2 infection or an uninfected control (not recorded which). The CDR3 sequence is CSFVRVQETQYF. CDR3 DNA sequence: TGCAGCTTTGTTAGGGTCCAAGAGACCCAGTACTTC.